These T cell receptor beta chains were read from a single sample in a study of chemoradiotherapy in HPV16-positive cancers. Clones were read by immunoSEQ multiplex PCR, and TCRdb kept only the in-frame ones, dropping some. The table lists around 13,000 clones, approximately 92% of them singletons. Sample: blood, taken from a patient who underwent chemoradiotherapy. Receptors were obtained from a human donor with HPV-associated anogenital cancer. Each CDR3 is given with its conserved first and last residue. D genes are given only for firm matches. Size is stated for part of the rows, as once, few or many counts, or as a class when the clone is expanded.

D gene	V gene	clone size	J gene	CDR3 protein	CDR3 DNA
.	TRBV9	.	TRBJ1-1	CASSRRDRADTEAFF	TGTGCCAGCAGCAGGAGGGACCGAGCCGACACTGAAGCTTTCTTT
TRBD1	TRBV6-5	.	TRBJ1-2	CASSYSPGGGFYGYTF	TGTGCCAGCAGTTACTCCCCAGGGGGGGGGTTCTATGGCTACACCTTC
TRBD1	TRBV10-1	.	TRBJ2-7	CANLTGRLYEQYF	TGCGCCAACTTGACAGGGCGGCTTTACGAGCAGTACTTC
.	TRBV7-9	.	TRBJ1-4	CASSLGGFDEKLFF	TGTGCCAGCAGCTTGGGGGGATTCGATGAAAAACTGTTTTTT
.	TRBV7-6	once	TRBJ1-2	CASSFGTTNYGYTF	TGTGCCAGCAGCTTCGGCACAACTAACTATGGCTACACCTTC
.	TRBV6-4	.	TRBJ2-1	CASSGGEYNEQFF	TGTGCCAGCAGTGGGGGGGAATACAATGAGCAGTTCTTC
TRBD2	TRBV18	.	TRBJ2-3	CASSGTSPTDTQYF	TGTGCCAGCTCGGGGACTAGCCCTACAGATACGCAGTATTTT
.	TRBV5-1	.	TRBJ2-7	CASSSTAGVSYEQYF	TGCGCCAGCAGCTCGACAGCGGGTGTCTCCTACGAGCAGTACTTC
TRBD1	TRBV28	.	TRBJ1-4	CASRKTGLQEKLFF	TGTGCCAGCAGGAAGACAGGGCTACAGGAAAAACTGTTTTTT
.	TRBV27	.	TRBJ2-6	CASSLSIGSGRTSGANVLTF	TGTGCCAGCAGTTTATCGATAGGGTCGGGCAGGACCTCTGGGGCCAACGTCCTGACTTTC
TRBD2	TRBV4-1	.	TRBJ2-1	CASSHLGLAGEGMDNEQFF	TGCGCCAGCAGCCACCTCGGACTAGCGGGAGAGGGTATGGACAATGAGCAGTTCTTC